The sequence of this TCR beta chain was determined in a study of T-cell reconstitution after alpha-beta-depleted transplantation in children. The library targeted TCRbeta and was prepared with unique molecular identifiers. TCRdb analysed the PCR reads with MiXCR anew, one entry per CDR3 protein. Of about 270,000 distinct CDR3 sequences in the sample, about 10% were seen once. This clonotype has a count of ten or more. This receptor was taken from a human donor who donated a stem cell graft to a child with SCID. Sequenced material: PBMCs from the stem cell graft donor, taken from the stem cell graft.

The CDR3 loop reads CASSQGLQETQYF. For the CDR3, the DNA is TGCGCCAGCAGCCAGGGACTCCAAGAGACCCAGTACTTC. The chain links TRBV5-1 to TRBJ2-5; tentative D call: TRBD2 (6 bases). CDR1 is SGHRS, CDR2 YFSETQ, per germline. Trimming stripped 4 bases from V and 1 base from J, with 8 bases between. The CDR3 runs to 13 residues.